These 10 T cell receptor beta chains were all obtained from the same sample, sequenced in a study of blood T cell repertoires in COVID-19 (dated by TCRdb to about 2020). Preparation of the library involved the immunoSEQ multiplex PCR assay. Held by TCRdb, this immuneACCESS table contains in-frame sequences only and omits some clones. Under half of the omission traces to an unresolved V gene where checked; the cause of the rest is unknown. The sample yields roughly 160,000 clones; roughly 87% were counted once. 5.5% to 8.5% of the sample belongs to the ten largest clones. Sequenced: PBMCs or T cells enriched from blood (not recorded which). The receptor set was obtained from a woman between 45 and 60 years old who had recovered from COVID-19.

This sequence joins TRBV2 and TRBJ1-5; D unresolved. The CDR3 sequence is 15 residues long. The germline V gene encodes CDR1 SNHLY and CDR2 FYNNEI. Trimming removed 6 bases at V and 1 base at J, with 13 bases between. CDR3 amino acids: CASRDEAGSNQPQHF. In nucleotides, the CDR3 is TGTGCCAGCAGGGATGAGGCCGGAAGCAATCAGCCCCAGCATTTT.

V usage is TRBV7-8 and J usage is TRBJ2-1; 10 bases fit TRBD1. There are 16 residues in the CDR3. Germline V gene data show CDR1 as SGHVS and CDR2 as FQNEAQ. V was pared by 0 bases and J by 7 bases, with 6 bases of the junction left unmatched. The CDR3 DNA is TGTGCCAGCAGCTTAGCGACGACAGGGGGCCGGAATGAGCAGTTCTTC. Amino acids: CASSLATTGGRNEQFF.

V is TRBV11-2 and J is TRBJ1-6; TRBD1 might be the D (5 bases). V lost 1 base, J lost 10 bases, and 8 bases lay in between. This CDR3 comprises 13 residues. Germline assignment: CDR1 SGHAT and CDR2 FQNNGV. CDR3 protein: CASSLGGGSPLHF. CDR3 DNA: TGTGCCAGCAGCTTAGGCGGGGGATCACCCCTCCACTTT.

The J gene is TRBJ2-1, the V gene TRBV5-6, with a weak D call TRBD1 (6 bases). V lost 4 bases and J lost 9, with 17 bases in between. The CDR3 is made up of 14 amino acids. Germline V lookup: CDR1 SGHDT, CDR2 YYEEEE. The CDR3 is CASSPYREISEQFF. The CDR3 coding sequence is TGTGCCAGCAGCCCTTACAGGGAAATTAGTGAGCAGTTCTTC.

The chain employs TRBV30 and TRBJ2-2; D is uncertain. Between the trimmed V and J ends, which lost 0 bases and 4 bases, there was a span of 6 bases. Germline-derived CDR1 and CDR2 are GTSNPN and SVGIG (reference sequence). This CDR3 region has 13 residues. The CDR3 protein is CAWSVISTGELFF. The CDR3 nucleotides are TGTGCCTGGAGTGTGATCAGCACCGGGGAGCTGTTTTTT.

CDR3 sequence reads: CASRELAGGFGTDTQYF. The DNA for the CDR3 is TGCGCCAGCAGAGAACTAGCGGGAGGATTTGGCACAGATACGCAGTATTTT. V usage is TRBV4-1 and J usage is TRBJ2-3; TRBD2 agrees at 12 bases. The junction had 8 bases not matched to a gene; V was cut back by 6 bases and J by 1 base. The CDR3 length is 17 residues. The V gene's germline CDR1 is MGHRA and CDR2 YSYEKL.

V is TRBV29-1 and J is TRBJ2-7; 8 nucleotides line up with TRBD1. J gave up 1 base and V 7 bases, and 12 bases lay outside the gene matches. Per germline, CDR1 SQVTM and CDR2 ANQGSEA. The CDR3 runs to 15 residues. CDR3 sequence reads: CSAKLGGQGSYEQYF. The CDR3 nucleotides read TGCAGCGCAAAACTGGGTGGACAGGGTTCCTACGAGCAGTACTTC.

The chain recombines TRBV6-5 with TRBJ2-1; the match to TRBD2 covers 11 bases. V shed 5 bases and J 7 bases; nucleotides not matched to a gene: 7. Germline V CDR1 and CDR2: MNHEY, SVGAGI. The CDR3 totals 15 residues. For the CDR3, the DNA is TGTGCCAGCAGTCGGGACCTAGCGGGAGGTAATGAGCAGTTCTTC. This translates into CASSRDLAGGNEQFF.

The chain employs TRBV29-1 and TRBJ2-3; TRBD2 agrees at 11 bases. The length of the CDR3 is 17 residues. Trimming cost V 8 bases and J 4 bases; bases outside gene matches: 17. Per germline, CDR1 SQVTM and CDR2 ANQGSEA. CDR3 bases: TGCAGCCTGGCATCGGGACTAGCGGCCGGGGGGGCAGATACGCAGTATTTT. This gives the protein CSLASGLAAGGADTQYF.

The rearrangement joins TRBV11-2 to TRBJ2-1, with D possibly being TRBD2 (6 bases). This CDR3 is 14 amino acids long. Trimming removed 7 bases from V and 9 bases from J, with 19 bases in between. The V gene's germline CDR1 is SGHAT and CDR2 FQNNGV. The CDR3 reads CASTEREVGGEQFF. CDR3 DNA sequence: TGTGCCAGCACCGAAAGGGAGGTTGGGGGTGAGCAGTTCTTC.